This entry concerns a single TCR beta chain. As yet, its antigen is unknown. The sample is drawn from a study of T cells in localized non-small cell lung cancer. Study results and limitations: Uninvolved adjacent lung had more T cell clonality than any other tissue, topping tumor. The tumor had only one region sequenced, so heterogeneity remains possible. Paired adjacent lung recovered a median about 60 of the top 100 tumor clones. Longer overall survival associated with higher blood T cell density; shorter survival with higher adjacent-lung clonality.

Some clones are missing from TCRdb's copy, which holds only in-frame ones; the method was immunoSEQ multiplex PCR. The sample contains around 36,000 clones, 80% to 85% of which appear only once. V was clipped by 3 bases and J by 5 bases; unmatched bases: 4. The germline gives CDR1 ENHRY, CDR2 SYGVKD. CDR3 length: 16 residues. Specimen: peripheral blood mononuclear cells, collected before any cancer treatment. The V gene is TRBV10-3, the J gene TRBJ2-1, with TRBD2 matching over 13 bases. The clonotype originates from a male donor aged 60 or over with stage II lung adenocarcinoma. DNA for the CDR3: TGTGCCATCAGTGATAGGACTAGCGGGAGTGACAATGAGCAGTTCTTC. It codes for CAISDRTSGSDNEQFF.